The source of this T cell receptor (beta chain) is a study of preoperative IRX-2 immunotherapy in early breast cancer. The treatment here: preoperative locoregional IRX-2 cytokine immunotherapy. Preoperative locoregional IRX-2 cytokine immunotherapy was tested in the phase Ib source study. Produced via immunoSEQ multiplex PCR; TCRdb's table is partial and in-frame only. The sample lists 25,000 to 30,000 clones; around 90% were seen once. Germline loops: CDR1 SGHRS, CDR2 YFSETQ. The CDR3 spans 14 residues. J gave up 5 bases and V 4 bases, and 3 bases lay outside the gene matches. This clonotype originated in a human donor with breast cancer. The specimen was taken from a patient treated with IRX-2 immunotherapy. The gene calls are TRBV5-1 and TRBJ1-4; 9 bases align to TRBD1. The CDR3 loop reads CASSHRGLNEKLFF. In DNA, the CDR3 is TGCGCCAGCAGCCACAGGGGGCTGAATGAAAAACTGTTTTTT.